This T cell receptor (beta chain) was recovered during a study of T cells in Graves' hyperthyroidism and ophthalmopathy. Study-wide results and caveats: Ophthalmopathy was told apart from stable hyperthyroidism by a 13 V-J model.

Amplified regions were TCR beta CDR3 sequences from RNA transcripts. In the first-round RT-PCR of the TCR CDR3, the HTBI primer set was used. TCRdb redid the calling of the multiplex PCR reads with MiXCR, one entry per CDR3 protein. The data show approximately 600,000 distinct CDR3 sequences, roughly 15% seen once. This clonotype came up many times. Its matching antigen is unknown. The sequencing input was blood. The TCR comes from a woman between 40 and 55 years old with Graves' ophthalmopathy.

CDR3 region: CASSIIGGRDEQYF. The CDR3 bases are TGTGCCAGTAGTATAATCGGCGGGAGGGACGAGCAGTACTTC. The chain links TRBV19 to TRBJ2-7, with TRBD2 identical over 9 bases. Germline CDR1 is LNHDA and CDR2 is SQIVND (reference sequence). The length of the CDR3 is 14 residues. V was clipped by 2 bases and J by 5 bases; unmatched bases: 4.